Each of the 30 T cell receptor beta chains below was sequenced from the same sample in a study of shared clonotypes between healthy human individuals. Data came from immunoSEQ multiplex PCR; TCRdb stores just in-frame clones and leaves some out. The table shows 950,000 to 1,100,000 clones, with 70% to 80% occurring only once. The sequenced material came from memory CD4+ T cells from PBMCs. The subset is: CD45RA-negative fraction. The receptors stem from a young man in good health. Some clones in this sample may be carry-over from other donors' samples.

The chain combines TRBV6-1 with TRBJ2-2; D is uncertain. Germline CDR1 MNHNS, CDR2 SASEGT. The CDR3 spans 14 residues. The germline V and J ends were trimmed by 1 base and 4 bases, with 7 bases remaining between them. CDR3 sequence (DNA): TGTGCCAGCAGTGAAGAAGGACGCACCGGGGAGCTGTTTTTT. Its translation is CASSEEGRTGELFF.

The CDR3 bases are TGCGCCAGCAGCGTGGGGACAGGCGCTTCCGAAGCTTTCTTT. This translates into CASSVGTGASEAFF. V is TRBV5-1 and J is TRBJ1-1, with 8 bases lining up with TRBD1. CDR1 SGHRS and CDR2 YFSETQ come from the germline V gene. Trimming removed 4 bases from V and 8 bases from J; junction bases left unmatched: 10. This CDR3 contains 14 residues.

V is TRBV6-1 and J is TRBJ2-5; 7 bases fit TRBD2. V gave up 2 bases and J gave up 5 bases; unmatched junction bases: 2. Germline V lookup: CDR1 MNHNS, CDR2 SASEGT. The CDR3 runs 13 residues. The CDR3, as DNA: TGTGCCAGCAGTGAATTCGGGGGGGAGACCCAGTACTTC. As protein: CASSEFGGETQYF.

Comments on this clone: This same CDR3 is encoded by further DNA sequences in the sample. Here the CDR3 reads CASSPGTGLNTEAFF. The CDR3 coding sequence is TGTGCCAGCAGCCCCGGAACAGGGCTGAACACTGAAGCTTTCTTT. The chain has TRBV28 and TRBJ1-1; D possibly corresponds to TRBD1 (6 bases). The CDR3 runs to 15 residues. V lost 6 bases and J lost 0, with 14 bases in between. Germline V lookup: CDR1 MDHEN, CDR2 SYDVKM.

The rearrangement joins TRBV6-5 to TRBJ2-3; TRBD2 matches 11 bases. In germline, CDR1 is MNHEY, CDR2 SVGAGI. Trimming at V came to 0 bases and at J to 5 bases, leaving 1 base not matched to a gene. The CDR3 length is 15 residues. The CDR3 loop is CASSYSLAGVDTQYF. The CDR3 nucleotides read TGTGCCAGCAGTTACTCACTAGCGGGAGTAGATACGCAGTATTTT.

The rearrangement uses TRBV27 and TRBJ2-1; 9 nucleotides match TRBD2. V was pared by 6 bases and J by 6 bases, with 9 bases of the junction left unmatched. CDR1 is MNHEY, CDR2 SMNVEV, per germline (reference sequence). This CDR3 comprises 15 residues. CDR3 sequence reads: CASRFSGRAGNEQFF. The CDR3 nucleotides are TGTGCCAGCAGATTTAGCGGGAGAGCAGGCAATGAGCAGTTCTTC.

The V and J genes are TRBV9 and TRBJ2-2; the match to TRBD2 covers 12 bases. The ends lost 3 bases at V and 7 bases at J; junction bases unmatched: 7. The germline V gene encodes CDR1 SGDLS and CDR2 YYNGEE. There are 16 residues in the CDR3. Written as DNA, the CDR3 is TGTGCCAGCAGCGACCCTAGCGGGAGGGCCAGCGGGGAGCTGTTTTTT. Translation gives CASSDPSGRASGELFF.

The chain couples TRBV15 to TRBJ1-5; TRBD1 might be the D (5 bases). Per the germline V gene, CDR1 is LNHNV and CDR2 is YYDKDF (reference sequence). The CDR3 covers 16 residues. The germline V and J ends were trimmed by 0 bases and 9 bases, with 18 bases remaining between them. The CDR3 DNA is TGTGCCACCAGCAGAGATCCCACAGGAACTGGCGGGCCCCAGCATTTT. This encodes CATSRDPTGTGGPQHF.

This clone was seen at least ten times. The sample contains more than one DNA sequence encoding this CDR3. The chain uses TRBV7-2 and TRBJ2-5, with a weak D call TRBD2 (5 bases). V lost 0 bases and J 3 bases, leaving 5 bases between the germline ends. The CDR3 has 13 amino acids. Germline CDR1 is SGHTA and CDR2 is FQGNSA. CDR3 in DNA: TGTGCCAGCAGCTTAGCGCGGGAAGAGACCCAGTACTTC. Translation: CASSLAREETQYF.

Regarding this clone: A much larger clone differs by one base, so this may be a read error. This sample also contains other DNA sequences that code for the same CDR3. This chain links TRBV7-9 with TRBJ1-1, with a weak D call TRBD1 (5 bases). Looked up from germline, CDR1 is SEHNR and CDR2 is FQNEAQ (reference sequence). Trimming left V 5 bases short and J 1 base short, with 8 bases between. This CDR3 spans 13 amino acids. The CDR3 sequence: CASSPQGNTEAFF. The CDR3 region has the DNA TGTGCCAGCAGCCCGCAGGGGAACACTGAAGCTTTCTTT. Full variable domain (outside the CDR3, taken from reference TRBV7-9 and TRBJ1-1): DTGVSQNPRHKITKRGQNVTFRCDPISEHNRLYWYRQTLGQGPEFLTYFQNEAQLEKSRLLSDRFSAERPKGSFSTLEIQRTEQGDSAMYLCASSPQGNTEAFFGQGTRLTVV.

In its sample, this clone was seen once. The V and J genes are TRBV5-1 and TRBJ2-3; TRBD2 aligns across 10 bases. CDR3 length: 16 amino acids. V lost 0 bases, J lost 5 bases, and 6 bases stayed unmatched. Germline assignment: CDR1 SGHRS and CDR2 YFSETQ. DNA for the CDR3: TGCGCCAGCAGCTTGGTTGTAGCGGGAGGATTAGATACGCAGTATTTT. Protein sequence: CASSLVVAGGLDTQYF.

The CDR3 spells CASSSRLERVNEQFF. The CDR3 coding sequence is TGTGCCAGCAGTTCCCGCCTTGAGAGGGTCAATGAGCAGTTCTTC. The gene calls are TRBV28 and TRBJ2-1, with D tentatively TRBD2 (5 bases). CDR1 MDHEN and CDR2 SYDVKM come from the germline V gene. Trimming took off 4 bases at V and 6 bases at J, with 16 bases between the two ends. The CDR3 runs to 15 residues.

This chain connects TRBV18 to TRBJ1-2; D is possibly TRBD1 (6 bases). The CDR3 is 13 amino acids. In germline, CDR1 is KGHSH, CDR2 LQKENI. V lost 6 bases and J 4 bases, leaving 12 bases between the germline ends. CDR3 sequence: CASSPDRFYGYTF. The CDR3 nucleotides are TGTGCCAGCTCCCCGGACAGATTCTATGGCTACACCTTC.

The chain links TRBV14 to TRBJ2-1; D ambiguous. Germline-derived CDR1 and CDR2 are SGHDN and FVKESK. Trimming stripped 3 bases from V and 0 bases from J, with 12 bases between. The length of the CDR3 is 16 residues. CDR3 sequence reads: CASSHTKPSSYNEQFF. In nucleotides, the CDR3 is TGTGCCAGCAGCCACACAAAGCCGAGCTCCTACAATGAGCAGTTCTTC.

The chain recombines TRBV28 with TRBJ2-1; 14 bases agree with TRBD2. From germline, CDR1 is MDHEN and CDR2 SYDVKM. V lost 5 bases to trimming and J lost 7 bases; unmatched junction nucleotides: 7. The CDR3 extends over 16 amino acids. CDR3 nucleotide sequence: TGTGCCAGCAGTCCTAGCGGGACTAGCGGGAGAAATGAGCAGTTCTTC. Protein sequence: CASSPSGTSGRNEQFF.

This clone was found once. The CDR3 region is CASSLLSGNEQFF. For the CDR3, the DNA is TGTGCCAGCAGTTTATTGAGCGGAAATGAGCAGTTCTTC. The rearrangement links TRBV28 to TRBJ2-1, with D possibly TRBD2 on 5 matching bases. The CDR3 sequence is 13 residues long. The germline CDR1 and CDR2 sequences are MDHEN and SYDVKM. V was cut by 1 base and J by 7 bases, with 8 bases left in between.

The V call is TRBV29-1, the J call TRBJ2-3; D is perhaps TRBD1 or TRBD2 (5 bases each). There are 14 residues in the CDR3. Per the germline V gene, CDR1 is SQVTM and CDR2 is ANQGSEA. The V end lost 6 bases, the J end lost 2 bases, and 15 bases lay between the germline ends. The CDR3 loop reads CSVAGTTYTDTQYF. As DNA, the CDR3 is TGCAGCGTAGCCGGGACGACGTACACAGATACGCAGTATTTT.

V and J are TRBV27 and TRBJ2-7; possibly TRBD1 or TRBD2 for D (5 bases each). The CDR3 consists of 16 residues. Trimming shortened V by 2 bases and J by 4 bases, and 18 bases separated the two germline ends. Germline V gene data show CDR1 as MNHEY and CDR2 as SMNVEV (reference sequence). This chain's CDR3 is CASSLRKTDYPYEQYF. For the CDR3, the DNA is TGTGCCAGCAGTTTACGAAAGACAGACTACCCTTACGAGCAGTACTTC.

This clone was picked up a small number of times. The J gene is TRBJ2-7, the V gene TRBV19, with D possibly called TRBD1 or TRBD2 (5 bases each). The V gene's germline CDR1 is LNHDA and CDR2 SQIVND (reference sequence). The V end lost 4 bases, the J end lost 2 bases, and 12 bases lay between the germline ends. The CDR3 extends over 14 amino acids. In nucleotides, the CDR3 is TGTGCCAGTAGTAGCCCCGGGACGACCTACGAGCAGTACTTC. It yields the protein CASSSPGTTYEQYF.

About this clone itself: Other DNA sequences of this sample code for an identical CDR3. The CDR3: CASSPGPDYEQYF. The CDR3 DNA reads as TGTGCCAGCTCACCAGGGCCTGATTACGAGCAGTACTTC. The chain employs TRBV18 and TRBJ2-7; D is uncertain. The germline CDR1 and CDR2 sequences are KGHSH and LQKENI. V lost 2 bases and J lost 4, with 9 bases in between. This CDR3 comprises 13 residues.

The chain is built from TRBV19 and TRBJ2-7; TRBD1 is a possible D gene (6 bases). The germline CDR1 and CDR2 sequences are LNHDA and SQIVND (reference sequence). This CDR3 has 15 amino acids. Trimming cost V 3 bases and J 3 bases, with 15 bases left between them. The CDR3 spells CASSIHHRDYYEQYF. The CDR3 bases are TGTGCCAGTAGTATTCATCACAGGGATTACTACGAGCAGTACTTC.

The chain links TRBV7-2 to TRBJ2-7, with TRBD1 matching over 10 bases. The CDR3 is made up of 15 amino acids. Per the germline V gene, CDR1 is SGHTA and CDR2 is FQGNSA. V lost 4 bases, J lost 1 base, and 4 bases stayed unmatched. Here the CDR3 DNA reads TGTGCCAGCAGCTCACGACAGGGGGCTTCCTACGAGCAGTACTTC. Translated: CASSSRQGASYEQYF.

The chain uses TRBV28 and TRBJ1-1; D call uncertain. This CDR3 region has 16 residues. The germline V gene encodes CDR1 MDHEN and CDR2 SYDVKM. Between the trimmed V and J ends, which lost 2 bases and 2 bases, there was a span of 15 bases. The CDR3 reads CASSLNTARKNTEAFF. CDR3 DNA: TGTGCCAGCAGTTTAAACACGGCCCGGAAAAACACTGAAGCTTTCTTT.

This clone was counted once. The chain joins TRBV7-2 to TRBJ1-3; D gene ambiguous. Per the germline V gene, CDR1 is SGHTA and CDR2 is FQGNSA. The CDR3 runs 15 residues. The V end was cut by 2 bases, the J end by 0 bases, with 8 bases between. CDR3 residues: CASSLMRISGNTIYF. Written as DNA, the CDR3 is TGTGCCAGCAGCTTAATGAGGATCTCTGGAAACACCATATATTTT. The whole variable domain, filled in from reference TRBV7-2 and TRBJ1-3, reads GAGVSQSPSNKVTEKGKDVELRCDPISGHTALYWYRQSLGQGLEFLIYFQGNSAPDKSGLPSDRFSAERTGGSVSTLTIQRTQQEDSAVYLCASSLMRISGNTIYFGEGSWLTVV.

In DNA form, the CDR3 reads TGTGCCAGCAGTTTACGGGGGGCAGGTCAAGAGACCCAGTACTTC. It specifies CASSLRGAGQETQYF. The V gene is TRBV28, the J gene TRBJ2-5; tentatively, D is TRBD2 (7 bases). Germline CDR1 is MDHEN and CDR2 is SYDVKM. V was trimmed by 2 bases and J by 2 bases, leaving 12 bases between them. This CDR3 has 15 amino acids. The whole variable domain, remainder taken from reference TRBV28 and TRBJ2-5, is DVKVTQSSRYLVKRTGEKVFLECVQDMDHENMFWYRQDPGLGLRLIYFSYDVKMKEKGDIPEGYSVSREKKERFSLILESASTNQTSMYLCASSLRGAGQETQYFGPGTRLLVL.

This clone appeared once. The V call is TRBV30, the J call TRBJ2-5, with a possible D match to TRBD2 (6 bases). The CDR3 spans 17 residues. Germline CDR1 GTSNPN, CDR2 SVGIG (reference sequence). V was pared by 0 bases and J by 7 bases, with 24 bases between. The CDR3 loop is CAWSVRASEIQDRTQYF. The CDR3 DNA sequence: TGTGCCTGGAGTGTACGAGCTAGCGAGATCCAAGACCGGACCCAGTACTTC.

The V and J genes are TRBV7-2 and TRBJ2-3; maybe TRBD1 (6 bases). Trimming stripped 2 bases from V and 0 bases from J, with 12 bases between. This CDR3 region has 16 residues. CDR1 and CDR2 (germline): SGHTA, FQGNSA. The CDR3 spells CASSLLWDTSTDTQYF. The CDR3, as DNA: TGTGCCAGCAGCTTATTATGGGACACTAGCACAGATACGCAGTATTTT.

A note on this clone: At one end the junction does not follow the germline gene, possibly because of a read error. The V gene is TRBV11-2, the J gene TRBJ2-7; a possible D gene is TRBD1 (7 bases). Germline CDR1 is SGHAT and CDR2 is FQNNGV. The CDR3 contains 12 residues. This chain's CDR3 is CASSLGRTGEDF. CDR3 bases: TGTGCCAGCAGCTTAGGTCGCACAGGGGAGGACTTC.

The V call is TRBV11-3, the J call TRBJ1-6, with D maybe TRBD1 (6 bases). The V and J ends lost 3 bases and 0 bases respectively, with 18 bases between them. CDR1 is SGHNT, CDR2 YENEEA, per germline. The CDR3 is 19 residues long. The CDR3 DNA follows: TGTGCCAGCAGCTTCCTCCGGAGGGACATCGTCTCCTATAATTCACCCCTCCACTTT. Protein: CASSFLRRDIVSYNSPLHF.

The chain joins TRBV5-1 to TRBJ2-7; 7 bases agree with TRBD2. CDR3 length: 16 residues. The V and J ends lost 4 bases and 0 bases, in that order; junction bases with no gene match: 10. In germline, CDR1 is SGHRS, CDR2 YFSETQ. As DNA, the CDR3 is TGCGCCAGCAGCGCCCAAGGGGCGGGAGTCTCCTACGAGCAGTACTTC. Amino acid sequence: CASSAQGAGVSYEQYF. The full variable domain, rest sourced from reference TRBV5-1 and TRBJ2-7, is KAGVTQTPRYLIKTRGQQVTLSCSPISGHRSVSWYQQTPGQGLQFLFEYFSETQRNKGNFPGRFSGRQFSNSRSEMNVSTLELGDSALYLCASSAQGAGVSYEQYFGPGTRLTVT.